This is a list of T cell receptor beta chains from one sample in a study of blood T cell repertoires in COVID-19. Only in-frame clones appear in the TCRdb table, and some are missing; sequencing was by immunoSEQ multiplex PCR. In the table there are approximately 280,000 clones, roughly 85% of which are singletons. Sequenced sample: peripheral blood. Receptors originate from a man aged 45 to 65 with active or convalescent COVID-19. Each CDR3 is given with its conserved first and last residue. D genes are given only for firm matches.

d_call: NA; v_call: TRBV7-9; j_call: TRBJ1-1; cdr3_aa: CASSDLAGLASEAFF
d_call: NA; v_call: TRBV4-1; j_call: TRBJ2-1; cdr3_aa: CASSLTGTYNEQFF
d_call: TRBD1; v_call: TRBV4-1; j_call: TRBJ1-4; cdr3_aa: CASSQGGQGSEKLFF
d_call: NA; v_call: TRBV5-1; j_call: TRBJ2-3; cdr3_aa: CASRAAETTDTQYF
d_call: NA; v_call: TRBV5-6; j_call: TRBJ2-5; cdr3_aa: CASSLGIRGTQYF
d_call: TRBD1; v_call: TRBV4-3; j_call: TRBJ1-2; cdr3_aa: CASSPQGIGGYTF
d_call: NA; v_call: TRBV20-1; j_call: TRBJ1-2; cdr3_aa: CSARARGGYTF
d_call: NA; v_call: TRBV10-3; j_call: TRBJ1-4; cdr3_aa: CAISESTDEKLFF
d_call: NA; v_call: TRBV7-9; j_call: TRBJ1-2; cdr3_aa: CASSLSGTPSNYGYTF
d_call: NA; v_call: TRBV28; j_call: TRBJ2-3; cdr3_aa: CASSRGSFHLTDTQYF
d_call: NA; v_call: TRBV6-6; j_call: TRBJ1-1; cdr3_aa: CASSYGGEVTEAFF
d_call: TRBD2; v_call: TRBV7-2; j_call: TRBJ2-6; cdr3_aa: CASSFTGGPFSGANVLTF
d_call: NA; v_call: TRBV3-1/TRBV3-2; j_call: TRBJ2-1; cdr3_aa: CASSVVVNEQFF
d_call: TRBD2; v_call: TRBV2; j_call: TRBJ2-1; cdr3_aa: CASSALAGGPWFF
d_call: TRBD2; v_call: TRBV27; j_call: TRBJ2-7; cdr3_aa: CASTGTSPYEQYF
d_call: NA; v_call: TRBV4-1; j_call: TRBJ1-2; cdr3_aa: CASSQDLTVNYGYTF
d_call: TRBD1; v_call: TRBV7-9; j_call: TRBJ2-3; cdr3_aa: CASSSGQPSTDTQYF
d_call: NA; v_call: TRBV10-3; j_call: TRBJ2-1; cdr3_aa: CAISEAWTQRSREQFF
d_call: NA; v_call: TRBV4-1; j_call: TRBJ2-3; cdr3_aa: CASSPGREDTQYF
d_call: NA; v_call: TRBV6-1; j_call: TRBJ2-7; cdr3_aa: CASSDRYEQYF
d_call: NA; v_call: TRBV3-1/TRBV3-2; j_call: TRBJ2-3; cdr3_aa: CASSQAKGRGGARADTQYF
d_call: NA; v_call: TRBV5-1; j_call: TRBJ1-4; cdr3_aa: CASSPGVTRFFEKLFF
d_call: TRBD1; v_call: TRBV29-1; j_call: TRBJ1-1; cdr3_aa: CSVVGEQGKVYGEAFF
d_call: TRBD1; v_call: TRBV4-1; j_call: TRBJ1-2; cdr3_aa: CASSQDIYRGAGYGYTF
d_call: NA; v_call: TRBV7-7; j_call: TRBJ2-5; cdr3_aa: CASSLTGSAQETQYF